This T cell receptor beta chain was recovered during a study of shared clonotypes between healthy human individuals. Study conclusions and caveats: Depth of sequencing was expected to influence donor clonotype sharing. Large depth notwithstanding, sorted-subset sequencing proved incomplete by rarefaction.

Notes on this clone: Its antigen is unknown.

Sequencing used immunoSEQ multiplex PCR; TCRdb keeps in-frame clones, though not all of them. The repertoire holds 1.5 million to 1.9 million clones, with 95% to 99% as singletons. The CDR3 totals 13 residues. Germline-derived CDR1 and CDR2 are MDHEN and SYDVKM. Trimming stripped 2 bases from V and 15 bases from J, with 17 bases between. This sequence originates from a young man in good health. The sequenced sample consisted of naive CD4+ T cells sorted from blood. Subset defined: CD45RA+ positively selected. V and J are TRBV28 and TRBJ2-1; D is unclear. CDR3 in DNA: TGTGCCAGCAGTTTAGCTTTCGGGTCCGTTCCGTTCTTC. Protein: CASSLAFGSVPFF.